This T cell receptor beta chain was sequenced in a study of shared clonotypes between healthy human individuals. CD45RO-negative, CCR7-positively selected cells formed the naive CD8 fraction, excluding terminally differentiated effector memory CD45RA+ cells. Deep-level assay runs were performed. The sorted-subset replicate PCRs were given 150 to 250 ng DNA, which is 31,000 or so T cell genomes. Original processing notes: ImmunoSEQ junction-only sequences lacked quality scores, so their filtering differed. Some clones are missing from TCRdb's copy, which holds only in-frame ones; the method was immunoSEQ multiplex PCR. Clonal size and the V and J genes are those of that table, whereas D and trimming came from the DNA. The repertoire holds 2 million or so clones, 85% to 95% seen once, with approximately 1.2% in the top ten. V shed 3 bases and J shed 2 bases, with 7 bases lying between them. Germline V gene sequence: CDR1 SNHLY, CDR2 FYNNEI. The CDR3 sequence is 13 residues long.

Comments on this clone: Its specificity is not known.

Study-wide findings and caveats: Tissues were not sampled, only blood, and their repertoires likely differ.

The sequenced sample consisted of naive CD8+ T cells sorted from blood. The TCR originated in a man between 18 and 35 years old in good health. V gene TRBV2 combines with J gene TRBJ2-5; D is uncertain. For the CDR3, the DNA is TGTGCCAGCAGTGATTACTATCAAGAGACCCAGTACTTC. Translated: CASSDYYQETQYF.